Listed here is a single T cell receptor beta chain. This record comes from a study of blood T cell repertoires in COVID-19. Study-wide context: In each case, the material was cDNA or gDNA derived from T cells, B-cell-depleted T cells, or PBMCs.

Here immunoSEQ multiplex PCR was the method, and the copy in TCRdb shows in-frame clones only, minus some. The sample lists about 440,000 clones, roughly 89% occurring once. This CDR3 is 15 amino acids long. The V gene end was trimmed by 4 bases and the J gene end by 2 bases; junction bases not matched to a gene: 7. The germline V gene encodes CDR1 SGHAT and CDR2 FQNNGV. This clonotype was sampled from a woman aged 25-40 years with acute or convalescent COVID-19. The source material was peripheral blood. The chain recombines TRBV11-2 with TRBJ1-1; 7 bases agree with TRBD1. The CDR3 coding sequence is TGTGCCAGCAGCTCCGGGACAGCGCCAAACACTGAAGCTTTCTTT. Its translation: CASSSGTAPNTEAFF.